This TCR beta chain is drawn from a study of T cells of healthy individuals. V trimming: 0 bases; J trimming: 4 bases; junction bases outside the gene matches: 6. CDR1 is LGHNA and CDR2 is YNFKEQ in the germline V gene. The CDR3 extends over 16 amino acids. TCRdb itself ran the 5' RACE reads through MiXCR, one entry per CDR3 protein. The repertoire holds tens of thousands of distinct CDR3 sequences, with around 15% as singletons. Many counts were recorded for this clonotype. The sequence came from a human donor in good health. The chain uses TRBV4-2 and TRBJ2-3; TRBD2 agrees at 8 bases. For the CDR3, the DNA is TGTGCCAGCAGCCAAGAGCGGGGGGCCGGGGCAGATACGCAGTATTTT. Encoded protein: CASSQERGAGADTQYF.